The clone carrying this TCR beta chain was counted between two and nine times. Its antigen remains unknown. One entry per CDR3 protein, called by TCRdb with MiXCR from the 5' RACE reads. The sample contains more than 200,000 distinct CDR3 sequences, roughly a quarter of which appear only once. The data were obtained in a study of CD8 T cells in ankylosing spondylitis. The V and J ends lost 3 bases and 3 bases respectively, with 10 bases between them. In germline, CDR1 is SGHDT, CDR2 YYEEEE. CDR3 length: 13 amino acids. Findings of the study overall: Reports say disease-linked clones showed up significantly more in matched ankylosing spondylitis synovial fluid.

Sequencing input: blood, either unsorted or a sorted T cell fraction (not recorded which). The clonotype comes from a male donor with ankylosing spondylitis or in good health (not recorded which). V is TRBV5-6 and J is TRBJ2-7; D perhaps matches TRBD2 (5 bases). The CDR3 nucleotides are TGTGCCAGCAGCTATCGGGATAGCTACGAGCAGTACTTC. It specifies CASSYRDSYEQYF.